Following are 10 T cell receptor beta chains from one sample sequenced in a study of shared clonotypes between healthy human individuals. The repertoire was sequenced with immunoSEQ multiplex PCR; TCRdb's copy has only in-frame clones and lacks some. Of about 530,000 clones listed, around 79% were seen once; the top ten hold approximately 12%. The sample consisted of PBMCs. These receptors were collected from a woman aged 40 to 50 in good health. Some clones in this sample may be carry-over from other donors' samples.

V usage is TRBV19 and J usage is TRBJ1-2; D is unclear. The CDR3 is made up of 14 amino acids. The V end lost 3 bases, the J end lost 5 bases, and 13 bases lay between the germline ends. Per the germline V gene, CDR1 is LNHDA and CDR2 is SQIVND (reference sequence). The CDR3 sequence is CASSIGSGVYGYTF. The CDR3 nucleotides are TGTGCCAGTAGTATTGGAAGCGGGGTATATGGCTACACCTTC.

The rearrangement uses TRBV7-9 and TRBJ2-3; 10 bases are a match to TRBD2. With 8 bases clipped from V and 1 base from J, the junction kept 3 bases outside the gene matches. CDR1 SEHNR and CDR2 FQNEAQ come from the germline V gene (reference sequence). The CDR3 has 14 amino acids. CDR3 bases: TGTGCCAGCGGCGGGACTAGCGGCACAGATACGCAGTATTTT. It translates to CASGGTSGTDTQYF.

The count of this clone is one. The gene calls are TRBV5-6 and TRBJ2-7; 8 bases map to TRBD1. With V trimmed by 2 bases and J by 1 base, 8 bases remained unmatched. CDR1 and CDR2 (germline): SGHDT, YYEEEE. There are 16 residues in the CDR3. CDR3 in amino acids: CASSLGFGTGSYEQYF. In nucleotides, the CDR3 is TGTGCCAGCAGCTTAGGGTTCGGGACAGGATCCTACGAGCAGTACTTC.

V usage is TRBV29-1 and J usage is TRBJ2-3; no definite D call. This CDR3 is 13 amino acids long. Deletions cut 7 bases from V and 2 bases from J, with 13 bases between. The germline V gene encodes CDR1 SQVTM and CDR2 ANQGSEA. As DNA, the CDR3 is TGCAGCGCTGCTGGGGTATCCACAGATACGCAGTATTTT. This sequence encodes CSAAGVSTDTQYF.

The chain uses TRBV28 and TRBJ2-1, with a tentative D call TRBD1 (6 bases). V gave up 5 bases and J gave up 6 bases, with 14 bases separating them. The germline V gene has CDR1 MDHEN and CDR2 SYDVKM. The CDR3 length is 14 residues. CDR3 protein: CASSPPSGVNEQFF. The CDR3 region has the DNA TGTGCCAGCAGTCCCCCGTCAGGGGTCAATGAGCAGTTCTTC.

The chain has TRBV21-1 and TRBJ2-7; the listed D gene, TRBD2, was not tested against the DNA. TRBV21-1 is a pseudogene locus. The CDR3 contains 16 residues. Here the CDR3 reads CASSKALEAPSYEQYF. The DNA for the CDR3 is TGTGCCAGCAGCAAAGCGCTGGAGGCACCGTCCTACGAGCAGTACTTC.

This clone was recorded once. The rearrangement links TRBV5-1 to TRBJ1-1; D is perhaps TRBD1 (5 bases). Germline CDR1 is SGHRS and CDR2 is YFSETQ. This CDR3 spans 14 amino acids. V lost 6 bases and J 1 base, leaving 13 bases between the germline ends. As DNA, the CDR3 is TGCGCCAGCATGGGGGACGCGGGGAACACTGAAGCTTTCTTT. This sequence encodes CASMGDAGNTEAFF.

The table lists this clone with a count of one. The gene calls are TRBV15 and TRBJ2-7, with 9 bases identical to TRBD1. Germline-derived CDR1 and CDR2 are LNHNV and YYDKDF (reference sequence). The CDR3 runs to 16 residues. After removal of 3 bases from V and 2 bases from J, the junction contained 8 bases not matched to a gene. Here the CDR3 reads CATSRTRGDRAYEQYF. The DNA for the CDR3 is TGTGCCACCAGCAGGACCCGGGGGGACAGGGCCTACGAGCAGTACTTC. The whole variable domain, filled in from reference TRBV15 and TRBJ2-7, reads DAMVIQNPRYQVTQFGKPVTLSCSQTLNHNVMYWYQQKSSQAPKLLFHYYDKDFNNEADTPDNFQSRRPNTSFCFLDIRSPGLGDTAMYLCATSRTRGDRAYEQYFGPGTRLTVT.

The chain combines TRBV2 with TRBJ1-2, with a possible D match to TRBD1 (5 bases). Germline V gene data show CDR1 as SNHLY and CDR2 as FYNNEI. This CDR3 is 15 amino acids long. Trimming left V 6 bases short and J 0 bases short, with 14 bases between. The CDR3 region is CASSTTTEANYGYTF. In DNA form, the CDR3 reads TGTGCCAGCAGCACCACGACAGAGGCTAACTATGGCTACACCTTC.

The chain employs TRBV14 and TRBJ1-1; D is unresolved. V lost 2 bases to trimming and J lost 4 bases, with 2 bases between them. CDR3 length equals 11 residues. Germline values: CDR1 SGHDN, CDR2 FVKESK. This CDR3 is CASSQSTEAFF. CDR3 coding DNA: TGTGCCAGCAGCCAAAGCACTGAAGCTTTCTTT.